The entry below describes one T cell receptor beta chain. The antigen is unknown. These data belong to a study of beta chain features in type 1 diabetes. Expressed TCRB transcripts were sequenced after all isolated RNA was converted to cDNA. Samples of naive, central memory and regulatory T cells yielded a mean of about 3.8 million reads. Produced via immunoSEQ multiplex PCR; TCRdb's table is partial and in-frame only. The sample includes more than 300,000 clones, around 12% seen only once; the top ten take less than 0.02%. Study observations and caveats: Among patients, naive, central memory and Treg TCRB repertoires appeared more similar than among healthy donors. Possibly, sequencing cDNA over-represented cells that had high TCR expression levels.

From germline, CDR1 is GTSNPN and CDR2 SVGIG (reference sequence). The CDR3 is made up of 12 amino acids. The V and J ends lost 3 bases and 4 bases, in that order; junction bases with no gene match: 2. The sample comprised naive CD4+ T cells from blood. The chain joins TRBV30 to TRBJ1-1; 7 bases map to TRBD1. This receptor was obtained from a man younger than 35 in good health. The CDR3 sequence: CAWSRTGTEAFF. CDR3 coding DNA: TGTGCCTGGAGCCGGACAGGCACTGAAGCTTTCTTT.